This is a list of T cell receptor beta chains from one sample in a study of T cell responses to AZD1222 COVID-19 vaccine. Using immunoSEQ multiplex PCR, the repertoire was profiled, and TCRdb retains in-frame clones only, with some absent. In the table there are approximately 120,000 clones, over 75% of which are singletons. This sample comprised peripheral blood, obtained on day 0 of AZD1222 vaccination. The receptors shown here come from an adult in good health. Both conserved end residues are part of each CDR3. Each record gives: clone size, J gene, V gene, D gene, CDR3 DNA, CDR3 protein. D genes are given only for firm matches. Not all rows give a size; the values are once, few, many and, for expanded clones, a class.

>.|TRBJ2-5|TRBV5-4|.
TGTGCCAGCAGCTTGTCCTCAGGACAAGAGACCCAGTACTTC
CASSLSSGQETQYF
>.|TRBJ2-7|TRBV6-2/TRBV6-3|.
TGTGCCAGCAGTTATTTGTGGTTATCGGGGTCCTACGAGCAGTACTTC
CASSYLWLSGSYEQYF
>.|TRBJ2-2|TRBV7-9|.
TGTGCCAGCAGCTTAGTCACCACCGGGGAGCTGTTTTTT
CASSLVTTGELFF
>.|TRBJ1-2|TRBV4-2|TRBD1
TGTGCCAGCAGCCAAGCCCGGGACAGGCCTAACTATGGCTACACCTTC
CASSQARDRPNYGYTF
>.|TRBJ2-1|TRBV24-1|.
TGTGCCACCAGTGACCGAGGGACAAACATCAATGAGCAGTTCTTC
CATSDRGTNINEQFF
>.|TRBJ2-2|TRBV9|.
TGTGCCAGCAGCGTAGTGCGTAACACCGGGGAGCTGTTTTTT
CASSVVRNTGELFF
>.|TRBJ2-3|TRBV6-2/TRBV6-3|.
TGTGCCAGCAGTTACTGGATCATGCCGTCAGATACGCAGTATTTT
CASSYWIMPSDTQYF
>.|TRBJ1-2|TRBV7-9|.
TGTGCCAGCAGCTTAGCGGGACGGATTAACTATGGCTACACCTTC
CASSLAGRINYGYTF
>.|TRBJ1-3|TRBV6-6|.
TGTGCCAGCAGTCCGGACGTCTGGATCGCATCTGGAAACACCATATATTTT
CASSPDVWIASGNTIYF
>.|TRBJ1-1|TRBV6-5|.
TGTGCCAGCAGTTCCCAGTTGGGACCTCATCGAGCTTTCTTT
CASSSQLGPHRAFF
>once|TRBJ1-3|TRBV5-8|.
TGTGCCAGCAGCTTGGACGGTAGAAACACCATATATTTT
CASSLDGRNTIYF
>.|TRBJ1-2|TRBV18|.
TGTGCCAGCTCACCACCGCAGGGATTTAACTATGGCTACACCTTC
CASSPPQGFNYGYTF
>.|TRBJ1-1|TRBV5-6|TRBD1
TGTGCCAGCAGCTTGGCCCGGGACAGGGGGCTCGCTGAAGCTTTCTTT
CASSLARDRGLAEAFF
>.|TRBJ1-5|TRBV15|TRBD1
TGTGCCACCAGCAGAGATCGTCGGGGACAGGGGAAGGGGAGCAATCAGCCCCAGCATTTT
CATSRDRRGQGKGSNQPQHF
>.|TRBJ1-1|TRBV29-1|.
TGCAGCGTTGAGGTCAGGAACACTGAAGCTTTCTTT
CSVEVRNTEAFF
>.|TRBJ1-2|TRBV7-2|TRBD1
TGTGCCAGCAGCCCACGGACAGGACAAAACTATGGCTACACCTTC
CASSPRTGQNYGYTF
>.|TRBJ1-2|TRBV19|.
TGTGCCAGTAGTATAGGACAGACCTATGGCTACACCTTC
CASSIGQTYGYTF
>.|TRBJ2-2|TRBV25-1|.
TGTGCCAGCAGTGTTACCGGGGAGCTGTTTTTT
CASSVTGELFF
>.|TRBJ2-1|TRBV5-6|TRBD1
TGTGCCAGCAGCCGCGGGACAGGGAGTTACAATGAGCAGTTCTTC
CASSRGTGSYNEQFF
>.|TRBJ1-1|TRBV19|.
TGTGCCAGTTTAGGACAGTGGGGGACTGAAGCTTTCTTT
CASLGQWGTEAFF
>.|TRBJ2-7|TRBV7-2|.
TGTGCCAGCAGCCGGTATGGCGGCGAGCAGTACTTC
CASSRYGGEQYF
>.|TRBJ1-1|TRBV7-9|.
TGTGCCAGCAGCTTCTCCGGGAACACTGAAGCTTTCTTT
CASSFSGNTEAFF
>.|TRBJ2-7|TRBV7-9|.
TGTGCCAGCAGCTTAGTGCTCATCCCCTACGAGCAGTACTTC
CASSLVLIPYEQYF
>.|TRBJ2-1|TRBV6-2/TRBV6-3|TRBD2
TGTGCCAGCAGCCCACTAGCGGGAGTTGTGAACAATGAGCAGTTCTTC
CASSPLAGVVNNEQFF
>.|TRBJ1-1|TRBV6-1|.
TGTGCCAGCAGTGAACTGGCCCTGGGGACGAACACTGAAGCTTTCTTT
CASSELALGTNTEAFF
>.|TRBJ1-1|TRBV12-3/TRBV12-4|.
TGTGCCAGCAGTTTCCTGAGGGGTGAAGCTTTCTTT
CASSFLRGEAFF
>.|TRBJ2-7|TRBV4-2|TRBD1
TGTGCCAGCAGCCAACCGGGACAGAACTCCTACGAGCAGTACTTC
CASSQPGQNSYEQYF
>.|TRBJ2-2|TRBV4-2|.
TGTGCCAGCAGCCAGAGACGGGCGGGGGAGCTGTTTTTT
CASSQRRAGELFF
>.|TRBJ1-5|TRBV5-5|TRBD1
TGTGCCAGCAGCCCGACAGGGTATAGCAATCAGCCCCAGCATTTT
CASSPTGYSNQPQHF
>.|TRBJ1-1|TRBV7-2|.
TGTGCCAGCGCTCAGGGGATGAACACTGAAGCTTTCTTT
CASAQGMNTEAFF
>.|TRBJ2-7|TRBV6-5|.
TGTGCCAGCAGTCCCGACAGGTCCTACGAGCAGTACTTC
CASSPDRSYEQYF